This is a list of T cell receptor beta chains from one sample in a study of control samples from healthy donors and cancer patients. Clones were sequenced by immunoSEQ multiplex PCR, and TCRdb holds only the in-frame ones, with some missing. This sample has approximately 94,000 clones; 84% occur once, and the top ten carry about 36%. Source material: PBMCs. All receptors derive from a man in his 70s with lung cancer. CDR3s include the opening cysteine and the closing phenylalanine or tryptophan. The D gene is left open where the match is weak. The listing skips clone size in some rows; elsewhere it reads once, few, many or a size class.

clone_size,d_call,v_call,j_call,cdr3_nt,cdr3_aa
NA,NA,TRBV6-5,TRBJ1-1,TGTGCCAGCAGTTACTCGAAAGGGCGGTTGAACACTGAAGCTTTCTTT,CASSYSKGRLNTEAFF
NA,NA,TRBV14,TRBJ2-4,TGTGCCAGCAGCTCCCAGGGAAACATTCAGTACTTC,CASSSQGNIQYF
NA,NA,TRBV6-4,TRBJ2-3,TGTGCCAGCAGTGAAAAAGCTCCCCCAAGCACAGATACGCAGTATTTT,CASSEKAPPSTDTQYF
NA,NA,TRBV4-1,TRBJ1-4,TGCGCCAGCAGCCAAGCGACCAGGGGCGTTGCTAATGAAAAACTGTTTTTT,CASSQATRGVANEKLFF
once,NA,TRBV29-1,TRBJ1-4,TGCAGCGCCCTTAATGAAAAACTGTTTTTT,CSALNEKLFF
NA,TRBD1,TRBV7-2,TRBJ2-7,TGTGCCAGCAGCTTAGACGGGGGCGGACAGGGCCACGAGCAGTACTTC,CASSLDGGGQGHEQYF
NA,TRBD1,TRBV14,TRBJ2-1,TGTGCCAGCAGGGGCAACAGGGGGAAGGGGGGCATGAATGAGCAGTTCTTC,CASRGNRGKGGMNEQFF
NA,TRBD2,TRBV27,TRBJ2-3,TGTGCCAGCTCGAAGCGGGGTACGCAGTATTTT,CASSKRGTQYF
NA,NA,TRBV18,TRBJ1-5,TGTGCCAGCTCACAGGGACGGCAATCAAAGGGGAGGGATCAGCCCCAGCATTTT,CASSQGRQSKGRDQPQHF
NA,TRBD2,TRBV9,TRBJ2-7,TGTGCCAGCAGCCCCATGGGGGGGATAACCTACGAGCAGTACTTC,CASSPMGGITYEQYF
few,TRBD1,TRBV6-1,TRBJ1-2,TGTGCCAGCAGTGACAGGGGGCATGGCTACACCTTC,CASSDRGHGYTF
NA,NA,TRBV23-1,TRBJ2-1,TGCGCCAGCAGTCACCCCCACGGTTTTCCGCCTAGTAATGAGCAGTTCTTC,CASSHPHGFPPSNEQFF
NA,NA,TRBV28,TRBJ1-6,TGTGCCAGCCTGCCTGGGGTTGCTATCGCCTATAATTCACCCCTCCACTTT,CASLPGVAIAYNSPLHF
NA,TRBD1,TRBV6-4,TRBJ1-3,TGTGCCAGCAGTGGTTGGACAGGGAAAATGCCAAGCTCTGGAAACACCATATATTTT,CASSGWTGKMPSSGNTIYF
NA,TRBD2,TRBV3-1/TRBV3-2,TRBJ2-1,TGTGCCAGCAGCTACCTGCGGGGGGGCTCCTACAATGAGCAGTTCTTC,CASSYLRGGSYNEQFF
NA,TRBD1,TRBV4-1,TRBJ1-3,TGCGCCAGCAGCCAAGCTTACGCAGGGGGTGGAAACACCATATATTTT,CASSQAYAGGGNTIYF
NA,NA,TRBV18,TRBJ1-5,TGTGCCAGCTCACCAGCGGCAGGGGGCAATCAGCCCCAGCATTTT,CASSPAAGGNQPQHF
NA,NA,TRBV27,TRBJ1-1,TGTGCCACTTTCGCCGGTGGCACTGAAGCTTTCTTT,CATFAGGTEAFF
NA,NA,TRBV3-1/TRBV3-2,TRBJ2-1,TGTGCCAGCAGCCAAGCGGTCAGGGGAAATGAGCAGTTCTTC,CASSQAVRGNEQFF
NA,NA,TRBV30,TRBJ1-1,TGTGCCTGGAGTACTTTGCTGAACACTGAAGCTTTCTTT,CAWSTLLNTEAFF
NA,TRBD1,TRBV2,TRBJ1-1,TGTGCCAGCAGAAACAGACAGGGGTCCACTGAAGCTTTCTTT,CASRNRQGSTEAFF
few,TRBD2,TRBV30,TRBJ2-3,TGTGCCTGGAGTGTACGGGTCTCGCGGGGGTCGACAGATACGCAGTATTTT,CAWSVRVSRGSTDTQYF
NA,NA,TRBV15,TRBJ1-1,TGTGCCACCAGTCGACGGGTGAACACTGAAGCTTTCTTT,CATSRRVNTEAFF
few,NA,TRBV19,TRBJ1-2,TGTGCCAGTAGTCTTCGAAGGAGAGAGGGCTACACCTTC,CASSLRRREGYTF
NA,NA,TRBV7-9,TRBJ2-4,TGTGCCAGCAGCCCAGCCAAAAACATTCAGTACTTC,CASSPAKNIQYF
NA,TRBD1,TRBV25-1,TRBJ2-1,TGTGCCAGCAGTGCAGCCGGGACAGGGGGCAATGAGCAGTTCTTC,CASSAAGTGGNEQFF
NA,NA,TRBV5-6,TRBJ2-1,TGTGCCAGCAGCTTAATCAGGGTATCCTACAATGAGCAGTTCTTC,CASSLIRVSYNEQFF
NA,TRBD2,TRBV4-1,TRBJ2-3,TGCGCCAGCAGCATCAGACTAGCGGGGACCACAGATACGCAGTATTTT,CASSIRLAGTTDTQYF
NA,NA,TRBV18,TRBJ2-4,TGTGCCAGCTCACCACCAGAACAACAAGCCAAAAACATTCAGTACTTC,CASSPPEQQAKNIQYF
NA,NA,TRBV5-1,TRBJ2-2,TGCGCCAGCAGCCAGACAGAGATTAACACCGGGGAGCTGTTTTTT,CASSQTEINTGELFF
once,NA,TRBV5-6,TRBJ2-7,TGTGCCAGCAGCTTCGGGACGGTATCCTACGAGCAGTACTTC,CASSFGTVSYEQYF
once,TRBD1,TRBV30,TRBJ1-4,TGTGCCTGGAGTGTACGCGGGACAGGGAAGAATGAAAAACTGTTTTTT,CAWSVRGTGKNEKLFF
NA,NA,TRBV6-5,TRBJ2-3,TGTGCCGCCAAAGGGGGAACCTTCCTAGATACGCAGTATTTT,CAAKGGTFLDTQYF
NA,TRBD1,TRBV9,TRBJ2-7,TGTGCCAGCAGCCCCGACAGGGTTTCACGGGAGCAGTACTTC,CASSPDRVSREQYF
NA,NA,TRBV11-3,TRBJ2-7,TGTGCCAGCAGCTGGGGCCGGGCCGAGCAGTACTTC,CASSWGRAEQYF
NA,TRBD1,TRBV10-1,TRBJ2-7,TGCGCCAGCAGCCGGGGACAGCACTACGAGCAGTACTTC,CASSRGQHYEQYF
NA,NA,TRBV7-9,TRBJ1-3,TGTGCCAGCAGCTCTCTCTCCGGAAACACCATATATTTT,CASSSLSGNTIYF
NA,NA,TRBV11-2,TRBJ1-2,TGTGCCAGCAGCTTAGGATGGGGGAGAAGCTACACCTTC,CASSLGWGRSYTF
NA,NA,TRBV6-6,TRBJ1-4,TGTGCCAGCAAAACGGGGCAGTATAATGAAAAACTGTTTTTT,CASKTGQYNEKLFF
NA,NA,TRBV6-5,TRBJ2-7,TGTGCCAGCAGCACCGGGGGATACGAGCAGTACTTC,CASSTGGYEQYF
NA,TRBD1,TRBV14,TRBJ1-1,TGTGCCAGCAGCCAAGATAGGACAGGGGCCAGACCCACTGAAGCTTTCTTT,CASSQDRTGARPTEAFF
once,NA,TRBV20-1,TRBJ1-5,TGCAGTGCTAGTAGAGCCCGACGGACATATAGCAATCAGCCCCAGCATTTT,CSASRARRTYSNQPQHF
NA,TRBD1,TRBV24-1,TRBJ2-1,TGTGCCACCAGTGACCCCGGGACAGCTTACAATGAGCAGTTCTTC,CATSDPGTAYNEQFF
NA,NA,TRBV19,TRBJ2-2,TGTGCCAGTACCCCCGGGGGTTTCAGGAACACCGGGGAGCTGTTTTTT,CASTPGGFRNTGELFF
once,NA,TRBV3-1/TRBV3-2,TRBJ1-1,TGTGCCAGCAGCCAATGGGAGCGTCAGACAGACACTGAAGCTTTCTTT,CASSQWERQTDTEAFF
NA,NA,TRBV2,TRBJ2-1,TGTGCCAGCAGTGAGGCGGGCCCGGAAAGCTTCTACAATGAGCAGTTCTTC,CASSEAGPESFYNEQFF